These 13 T cell receptor beta chains came from one sample sequenced in a study of blood T cell repertoires in COVID-19. Profiled with immunoSEQ multiplex PCR; TCRdb holds only in-frame clones, not every one. The table shows some 110,000 clones, with roughly nine tenths occurring only once. Sequencing used peripheral blood. Source of these receptors: a human donor in a cohort sampled during active COVID-19.

CDR3 DNA sequence: TGTGCCAGCAGTTTAACAGGGCCAACTGAAGCTTTCTTT. Translation: CASSLTGPTEAFF. The chain couples TRBV12-3 or TRBV12-4 to TRBJ1-1; D possibly corresponds to TRBD1 (6 bases). The V and J ends lost 2 bases and 5 bases respectively, with 9 bases between them. The CDR3 runs to 13 residues.

This clone was seen a single time. Germline and junction disagree at one end, which may indicate a read error. The chain joins TRBV9 to TRBJ1-2; D is perhaps TRBD1 (5 bases). Germline V gives CDR1 SGDLS, CDR2 YYNGEE. The length of the CDR3 is 17 residues. CDR3 sequence (DNA): TGTGCCAGCAGAGTAGAGGTGCAGGGAAGCGCTAACTATGGCTACACCTTC. Its protein is CASRVEVQGSANYGYTF.

In this sample, this clone turned up once. The chain has TRBV6-5 and TRBJ2-2, with 7 bases lining up with TRBD2. CDR1 MNHEY and CDR2 SVGAGI come from the germline V gene. The J segment lost 0 bases and the V segment lost 4 bases, leaving 5 bases of the junction unmatched. There are 16 residues in the CDR3. The CDR3 here is CASSLWTSANTGELFF. The CDR3 coding sequence is TGTGCCAGCAGTTTATGGACTAGTGCGAACACCGGGGAGCTGTTTTTT.

The chain links TRBV7-8 to TRBJ1-2; possible D gene TRBD1, 6 bases. V was trimmed by 0 bases and J by 8 bases, leaving 13 bases between them. There are 14 residues in the CDR3. CDR1 and CDR2 (germline): SGHVS, FQNEAQ. As DNA, the CDR3 is TGTGCCAGCAGCTTAGCGCTGTGGGGGCCCGGCTACACCTTC. Protein: CASSLALWGPGYTF.

J is TRBJ2-7 and V is TRBV5-1, with TRBD2 as a possible D gene (5 bases). This CDR3 region has 14 residues. V was pared by 4 bases and J by 6 bases, with 17 bases between. Germline loops: CDR1 SGHRS, CDR2 YFSETQ. CDR3: CASSPRGSLAEQYF. CDR3 coding DNA: TGCGCCAGCAGCCCACGCGGGTCACTCGCCGAGCAGTACTTC.

V is TRBV7-9 and J is TRBJ2-7, with TRBD1 identical over 8 bases. Germline CDR1 is SEHNR and CDR2 is FQNEAQ (reference sequence). Trimming at V came to 11 bases and at J to 4 bases, leaving 10 bases not matched to a gene. The length of the CDR3 is 13 residues. The CDR3 loop is CAGDRGPGYEQYF. CDR3 DNA: TGTGCCGGCGACAGGGGCCCGGGGTACGAGCAGTACTTC.

Of note for this clone: One end of the junction does not line up with germline, which may come from a read error. The V gene is TRBV7-3, the J gene TRBJ2-3; the match to TRBD2 covers 16 bases. In germline, CDR1 is SGHTA, CDR2 FQGTGA. The CDR3 is made up of 20 amino acids. CDR3 in amino acids: CASSLTFGTSGRVGTDTQYF. As DNA, the CDR3 is TGTGCCAGCAGCCTAACGTTCGGGACTAGCGGGAGGGTTGGCACAGATACGCAGTATTTT.

This clone was seen just once. This chain connects TRBV18 to TRBJ2-1; D perhaps matches TRBD2 (5 bases). V was pared by 3 bases and J by 3 bases, with 12 bases between. Germline V lookup: CDR1 KGHSH, CDR2 LQKENI. CDR3 size: 15 residues. Here the CDR3 DNA reads TGTGCCAGCTCACCTAGGACTTCCGACTACAATGAGCAGTTCTTC. Translating gives CASSPRTSDYNEQFF.

The chain recombines TRBV25-1 with TRBJ2-1; 11 nucleotides align to TRBD1. The V gene's germline CDR1 is MGHDK and CDR2 SYGVNS. The J segment lost 3 bases and the V segment lost 2 bases, leaving 6 bases of the junction unmatched. The CDR3 consists of 17 residues. The CDR3 sequence is CASSEVLGTGGYNEQFF. In DNA, the CDR3 is TGTGCCAGCAGTGAAGTGTTAGGGACAGGGGGCTACAATGAGCAGTTCTTC.

The rearrangement joins TRBV2 to TRBJ2-5; TRBD1 might be the D (5 bases). The ends were cut back, 7 bases at V and 3 bases at J, with 9 bases in the middle. The CDR3 length is 12 residues. Germline CDR1 is SNHLY and CDR2 is FYNNEI. CDR3 DNA: TGTGCCAGCAAGGAAGGGGAAGAGACCCAGTACTTC. Protein sequence: CASKEGEETQYF.

The chain is built from TRBV19 and TRBJ2-1; 7 nucleotides line up with TRBD1. Germline CDR1 LNHDA, CDR2 SQIVND (reference sequence). The V and J ends lost 2 bases and 3 bases, in that order; junction bases with no gene match: 7. The length of the CDR3 is 16 residues. The CDR3 DNA sequence: TGTGCCAGTAGTATAATAGGGGGCACCGTCTACAATGAGCAGTTCTTC. Protein product: CASSIIGGTVYNEQFF. Full variable domain (rest looked up from reference TRBV19 and TRBJ2-1): DGGITQSPKYLFRKEGQNVTLSCEQNLNHDAMYWYRQDPGQGLRLIYYSQIVNDFQKGDIAEGYSVSREKKESFPLTVTSAQKNPTAFYLCASSIIGGTVYNEQFFGPGTRLTVL.

The chain carries TRBV6-5 and TRBJ2-5, with 8 bases identical to TRBD2. J gave up 6 bases and V 0 bases, and 9 bases lay outside the gene matches. The length of the CDR3 is 16 residues. Germline-derived CDR1 and CDR2 are MNHEY and SVGAGI. The CDR3 protein is CASSYSKRGKGQTQYF. The CDR3 DNA follows: TGTGCCAGCAGTTACTCTAAGCGGGGGAAGGGCCAGACCCAGTACTTC.

The chain recombines TRBV19 with TRBJ2-7; tentatively, D is TRBD2 (6 bases). Germline values: CDR1 LNHDA, CDR2 SQIVND (reference sequence). The CDR3 contains 11 residues. Trimming shortened V by 6 bases and J by 4 bases, and 7 bases separated the two germline ends. In DNA, the CDR3 is TGTGCCAGTAGCCGGGGGTACGAGCAGTACTTC. It is translated as CASSRGYEQYF.